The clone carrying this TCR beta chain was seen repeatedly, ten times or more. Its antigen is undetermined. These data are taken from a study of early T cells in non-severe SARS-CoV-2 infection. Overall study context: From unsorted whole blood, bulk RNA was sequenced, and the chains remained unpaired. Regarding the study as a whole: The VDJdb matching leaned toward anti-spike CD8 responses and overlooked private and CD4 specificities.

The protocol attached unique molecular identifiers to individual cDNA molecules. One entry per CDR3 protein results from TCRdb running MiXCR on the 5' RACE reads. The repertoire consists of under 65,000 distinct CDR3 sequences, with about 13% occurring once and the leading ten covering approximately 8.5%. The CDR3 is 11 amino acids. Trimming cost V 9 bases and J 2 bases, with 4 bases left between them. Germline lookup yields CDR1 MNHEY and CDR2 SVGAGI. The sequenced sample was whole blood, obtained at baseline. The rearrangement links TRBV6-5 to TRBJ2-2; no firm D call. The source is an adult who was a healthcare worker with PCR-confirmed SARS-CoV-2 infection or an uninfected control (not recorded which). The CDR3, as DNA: TGTGCCAGTCAAAACACCGGGGAGCTGTTTTTT. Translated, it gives CASQNTGELFF.